The 26 T cell receptor beta chains below were found in one sample sequenced in a study of beta chain features in type 1 diabetes. Study results and limitations: A moderate, significant TCRB CDR3 shortening appeared in type 1 diabetes across four CD4+ subsets.

Expressed TCRB transcripts got sequenced, as all isolated RNA was reverse transcribed. The protocol was immunoSEQ multiplex PCR, while the TCRdb copy is restricted to in-frame clones and leaves out a portion. Found here are 600,000 to 700,000 clones, 9.5% to 15% of them singletons; the top ten hold approximately 0.11%. These receptors have no identified antigens. Sequencing was done on a sample of naive CD4+ T cells from blood. The source is a man aged 25-45 years with type 1 diabetes.

In this sample, this clone turned up a few times. Sequence at one end of the junction differs from germline and may be a read error. The V gene is TRBV7-7, the J gene TRBJ2-7; D gene unclear. Germline CDR1 SSHAT, CDR2 FNYEAQ (reference sequence). The CDR3 length is 13 residues. The CDR3 DNA reads TGTGCTAGCAGCCTCGGCGCAAACTACGAGCAGTACTTC. This codes for CASSLGANYEQYF.

This clone showed up just a few times. The chain uses TRBV29-1 and TRBJ2-3; D not certain. The CDR3 length is 12 residues. Trimming removed 3 bases from V and 2 bases from J, with 6 bases in between. Germline assignment: CDR1 SQVTM and CDR2 ANQGSEA. The CDR3, as DNA: TGCAGCGTTGAGACCGTCACAGATACGCAGTATTTT. It translates to CSVETVTDTQYF.

The table lists this clone with a few counts. This sequence joins TRBV4-3 and TRBJ1-2; a possible D gene is TRBD1 (5 bases). Germline V gives CDR1 LGHNA, CDR2 YSLEER. Trimming pared 1 base from V and 4 bases from J, leaving 13 bases between. CDR3 length: 15 residues. The CDR3 DNA follows: TGCGCCAGCAGCCAAGCCGGGGGTGAGGGCTATGGCTACACCTTC. Translating it yields CASSQAGGEGYGYTF.

The chain couples TRBV10-3 to TRBJ2-5; D call uncertain. The CDR3 consists of 16 residues. From germline, CDR1 is ENHRY and CDR2 SYGVKD. Between the trimmed V and J ends, which lost 2 bases and 5 bases, there was a span of 18 bases. This CDR3 is CAISEAKGGSQETQYF. CDR3 DNA: TGTGCCATCAGTGAGGCAAAAGGTGGATCCCAGGAGACCCAGTACTTC.

This clone was detected a few times. This rearrangement joins TRBV25-1 to TRBJ1-4, with a possible D match to TRBD1 (6 bases). The CDR3 has 15 residues. Between the trimmed V and J ends, which lost 4 bases and 5 bases, there was a span of 14 bases. Per germline, CDR1 MGHDK and CDR2 SYGVNS. CDR3 residues: CASSVLTGPNEKLFF. CDR3 sequence (DNA): TGTGCCAGCAGTGTATTGACAGGACCGAATGAAAAACTGTTTTTT.

This clone turned up a few times. The rearrangement links TRBV30 to TRBJ2-1; 8 bases are shared with TRBD2. In germline, CDR1 is GTSNPN, CDR2 SVGIG (reference sequence). Trimming at V came to 0 bases and at J to 2 bases, leaving 3 bases not matched to a gene. The CDR3 extends over 15 amino acids. The CDR3: CAWSVSGGPYNEQFF. CDR3 DNA sequence: TGTGCCTGGAGTGTGAGCGGGGGCCCCTACAATGAGCAGTTCTTC.

A few counts support this clone. The chain uses TRBV4-1 and TRBJ2-6; no clear D gene. Trimming pared 1 base from V and 0 bases from J, leaving 4 bases between. Per germline, CDR1 MGHRA and CDR2 YSYEKL. The CDR3 extends over 15 amino acids. CDR3 nucleotide sequence: TGCGCCAGCAGCCAAGTCCACTCTGGGGCCAACGTCCTGACTTTC. Its protein product is CASSQVHSGANVLTF.

In this sample, this clone turned up a few times. The genes are TRBV29-1 and TRBJ2-5; a weak D match, TRBD1 (5 bases). From germline, CDR1 is SQVTM and CDR2 ANQGSEA. The CDR3 runs to 11 residues. V lost 4 bases to trimming and J lost 3 bases, with 6 bases between them. CDR3 nucleotides: TGCAGCGTTGTCAGGGAAGAGACCCAGTACTTC. This gives the protein CSVVREETQYF. Full variable domain (outside the CDR3, taken from reference TRBV29-1 and TRBJ2-5): SAVISQKPSRDICQRGTSLTIQCQVDSQVTMMFWYRQQPGQSLTLIATANQGSEATYESGFVIDKFPISRPNLTFSTLTVSNMSPEDSSIYLCSVVREETQYFGPGTRLLVL.

The sample holds a few counts of this clone. The chain couples TRBV19 to TRBJ2-5; no reliable D call. V was trimmed by 4 bases and J by 2 bases, leaving 5 bases between them. CDR3 length: 12 residues. The germline CDR1 and CDR2 sequences are LNHDA and SQIVND (reference sequence). The CDR3 sequence: CASSNPQETQYF. The DNA for the CDR3 is TGTGCCAGTAGTAATCCTCAAGAGACCCAGTACTTC.

This clone was observed a few times. The chain couples TRBV29-1 to TRBJ2-1; TRBD2 might be the D (5 bases). The CDR3 is made up of 12 amino acids. Germline loops: CDR1 SQVTM, CDR2 ANQGSEA. V lost 4 bases to trimming and J lost 7 bases, with 11 bases between them. The DNA for the CDR3 is TGCAGCGTTGGTGAGGGTGGGAATGAGCAGTTCTTC. Protein: CSVGEGGNEQFF.

This clone was observed a handful of times. J is TRBJ1-1 and V is TRBV25-1, with 7 nucleotides matching TRBD1. The trim removed 3 bases at V and 0 bases at J, leaving 1 base unmatched. CDR1 and CDR2 from the germline V gene are MGHDK and SYGVNS. The CDR3 contains 14 residues. The CDR3 region has the DNA TGTGCCAGCAGTGATGGACAGGTGAACACTGAAGCTTTCTTT. This encodes CASSDGQVNTEAFF.

This clone was seen a few times. This specimen includes other DNA sequences encoding the same CDR3. The rearrangement links TRBV4-3 to TRBJ2-3; D gene ambiguous. The ends were cut back, 0 bases at V and 0 bases at J, with 4 bases in the middle. Per the germline V gene, CDR1 is LGHNA and CDR2 is YSLEER. The CDR3 runs to 14 residues. The CDR3 DNA follows: TGCGCCAGCAGCCAAGAGTACAGCACAGATACGCAGTATTTT. Translation: CASSQEYSTDTQYF.

This clone was counted between two and nine times. The genes are TRBV9 and TRBJ2-1, with D unresolved. The CDR3 is 15 amino acids. The germline V gene encodes CDR1 SGDLS and CDR2 YYNGEE. The V and J ends lost 2 bases and 1 base respectively, with 10 bases between them. CDR3 bases: TGTGCCAGCAGCGTCCAGCTTTCATCCTACAATGAGCAGTTCTTC. This encodes CASSVQLSSYNEQFF.

This clone was detected only a few times. V gene TRBV5-4 combines with J gene TRBJ2-7; 10 bases align to TRBD1. The CDR3 consists of 14 residues. From germline, CDR1 is SGHNT and CDR2 YYREEE (reference sequence). Germline trimming cut 1 base from V and 6 bases from J; bases unmatched to any gene: 4. CDR3 amino acids: CASSLPTGGGEQYF. The CDR3 nucleotides are TGTGCCAGCAGCTTGCCGACAGGGGGCGGCGAGCAGTACTTC.

This clone has only a few counts. V gene TRBV27 combines with J gene TRBJ2-2, with D possibly called TRBD1 or TRBD2 (5 bases each). Trimming shortened V by 2 bases and J by 4 bases, and 11 bases separated the two germline ends. This CDR3 has 15 amino acids. Per the germline V gene, CDR1 is MNHEY and CDR2 is SMNVEV (reference sequence). In nucleotides, the CDR3 is TGTGCCAGCAGTTTACGAGGGGCGGGCACCGGGGAGCTGTTTTTT. Its protein product is CASSLRGAGTGELFF.

This chain uses TRBV2 with TRBJ1-1; tentative D call: TRBD1 (5 bases). This CDR3 has 13 amino acids. CDR1 SNHLY and CDR2 FYNNEI come from the germline V gene. The V and J ends lost 3 bases and 3 bases respectively, with 8 bases between them. As DNA, the CDR3 is TGTGCCAGCAGTGACGGCAGGGACACTGAAGCTTTCTTT. This translates into CASSDGRDTEAFF.

The chain employs TRBV7-2 and TRBJ1-2, with D hard to call. V lost 1 base and J lost 5, with 8 bases in between. Germline CDR1 is SGHTA and CDR2 is FQGNSA. This CDR3 spans 13 amino acids. The CDR3 DNA follows: TGTGCCAGCAGCTTAGTCCGGACGTATGGCTACACCTTC. Protein product: CASSLVRTYGYTF.

The chain links TRBV2 to TRBJ2-7, with D maybe TRBD2 (5 bases). V dropped 10 bases and J dropped 1 base, with 17 bases sitting between them. In germline, CDR1 is SNHLY, CDR2 FYNNEI. This CDR3 comprises 14 residues. As DNA, the CDR3 is TGTGCCACCACCTCGGGGTCTGGGTCCTACGAGCAGTACTTC. Encoded protein: CATTSGSGSYEQYF. The variable domain in full, with the rest retrieved from reference TRBV2 and TRBJ2-7, is EPEVTQTPSHQVTQMGQEVILRCVPISNHLYFYWYRQILGQKVEFLVSFYNNEISEKSEIFDDQFSVERPDGSNFTLKIRSTKLEDSAMYFCATTSGSGSYEQYFGPGTRLTVT.

This clone was counted a few times. V is TRBV7-8 and J is TRBJ1-5, with a tentative D call TRBD1 (6 bases). The ends were cut back, 8 bases at V and 5 bases at J, with 13 bases in the middle. Germline assignment: CDR1 SGHVS and CDR2 FQNEAQ. This CDR3 contains 13 residues. CDR3 nucleotide sequence: TGTGCCAGCTCACCGGACAGCCATCAGCCCCAGCATTTT. Amino acids: CASSPDSHQPQHF.

The chain joins TRBV4-1 to TRBJ1-2, with 9 bases fitting TRBD1. This CDR3 is built from 17 residues. The junction had 9 bases not matched to a gene; V was cut back by 0 bases and J by 4 bases. The V gene's germline CDR1 is MGHRA and CDR2 YSYEKL. The CDR3 loop is CASSQDGGQGNSYGYTF. The DNA for the CDR3 is TGCGCCAGCAGCCAAGATGGAGGACAGGGGAACAGCTATGGCTACACCTTC.

This clone was seen a few times. The sample has other DNA sequences that encode this CDR3 too. The chain employs TRBV5-1 and TRBJ2-3; a possible D gene is TRBD1 (7 bases). V lost 0 bases and J lost 3, with 14 bases in between. Germline CDR1 and CDR2: SGHRS and YFSETQ. This CDR3 is 16 amino acids long. The CDR3 DNA reads as TGCGCCAGCAGCTTGGCCTTGTCAGGGGGGACAGATACGCAGTATTTT. Protein sequence: CASSLALSGGTDTQYF.

This clone was seen only a few times. Other DNA sequences in this sample translate to the same CDR3. This chain joins TRBV7-9 and TRBJ2-3; D is perhaps TRBD1 or TRBD2 (5 bases each). V shed 1 base and J shed 4 bases, with 6 bases lying between them. From germline, CDR1 is SEHNR and CDR2 FQNEAQ (reference sequence). The CDR3 length is 13 residues. The CDR3: CASSLVGADTQYF. The CDR3 bases are TGTGCCAGCAGCTTAGTGGGGGCAGATACGCAGTATTTT.

The V gene is TRBV28, the J gene TRBJ2-7, with D uncertain. The V gene lost 2 bases and the J gene lost 7 bases, with 9 bases spanning the gap. In germline, CDR1 is MDHEN, CDR2 SYDVKM. The CDR3 runs to 12 residues. The CDR3 region is CASSLKTREQYF. The DNA for the CDR3 is TGTGCCAGCAGTTTAAAAACAAGGGAGCAGTACTTC.

V gene TRBV5-6 combines with J gene TRBJ2-3; 11 nucleotides agree with TRBD2. CDR1 SGHDT and CDR2 YYEEEE come from the germline V gene. The CDR3 is made up of 18 amino acids. J gave up 4 bases and V 4 bases, and 14 bases lay outside the gene matches. In DNA form, the CDR3 reads TGTGCCAGCAGCCCGCTCGGGGGTACTAGCGGGGGATCAGATACGCAGTATTTT. This translates into CASSPLGGTSGGSDTQYF.

The chain joins TRBV29-1 to TRBJ1-4; D is perhaps TRBD1 (5 bases). Germline CDR1 SQVTM, CDR2 ANQGSEA. V was clipped by 1 base and J by 9 bases, with 18 bases between them. The CDR3 is 15 residues long. Here the CDR3 reads CSVEGGTGLQKKLFF. The CDR3 coding sequence is TGCAGCGTTGAAGGTGGGACCGGTCTACAGAAAAAACTGTTTTTT.

This clone occurred a few times. The DNA of the CDR3 is TGTGCCACCAGCGACAGGGGCAGCTCTGGAAACACCATATATTTT. As protein: CATSDRGSSGNTIYF. J is TRBJ1-3 and V is TRBV15, with TRBD1 matching 8 bases. This CDR3 has 15 amino acids. Per germline, CDR1 LNHNV and CDR2 YYDKDF (reference sequence). V lost 5 bases, J lost 0 bases, and 3 bases stayed unmatched. The whole variable domain, remainder taken from reference TRBV15 and TRBJ1-3, is DAMVIQNPRYQVTQFGKPVTLSCSQTLNHNVMYWYQQKSSQAPKLLFHYYDKDFNNEADTPDNFQSRRPNTSFCFLDIRSPGLGDTAMYLCATSDRGSSGNTIYFGEGSWLTVV.